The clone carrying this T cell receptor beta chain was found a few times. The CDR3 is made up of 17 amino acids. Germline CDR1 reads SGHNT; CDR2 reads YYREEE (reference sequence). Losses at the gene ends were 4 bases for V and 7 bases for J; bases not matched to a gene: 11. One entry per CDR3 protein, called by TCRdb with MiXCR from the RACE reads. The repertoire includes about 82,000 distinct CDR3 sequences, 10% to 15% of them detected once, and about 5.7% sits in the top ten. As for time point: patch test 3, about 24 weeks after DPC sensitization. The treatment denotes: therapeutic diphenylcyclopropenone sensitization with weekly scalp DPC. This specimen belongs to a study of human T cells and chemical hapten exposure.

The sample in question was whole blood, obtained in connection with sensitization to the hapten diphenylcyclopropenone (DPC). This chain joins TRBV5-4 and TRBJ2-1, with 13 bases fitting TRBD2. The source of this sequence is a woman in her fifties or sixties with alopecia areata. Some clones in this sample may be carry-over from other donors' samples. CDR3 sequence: CASSPRPGLAGENEQFF. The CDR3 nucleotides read TGTGCCAGCAGCCCTAGACCAGGACTAGCGGGAGAGAATGAGCAGTTCTTC.